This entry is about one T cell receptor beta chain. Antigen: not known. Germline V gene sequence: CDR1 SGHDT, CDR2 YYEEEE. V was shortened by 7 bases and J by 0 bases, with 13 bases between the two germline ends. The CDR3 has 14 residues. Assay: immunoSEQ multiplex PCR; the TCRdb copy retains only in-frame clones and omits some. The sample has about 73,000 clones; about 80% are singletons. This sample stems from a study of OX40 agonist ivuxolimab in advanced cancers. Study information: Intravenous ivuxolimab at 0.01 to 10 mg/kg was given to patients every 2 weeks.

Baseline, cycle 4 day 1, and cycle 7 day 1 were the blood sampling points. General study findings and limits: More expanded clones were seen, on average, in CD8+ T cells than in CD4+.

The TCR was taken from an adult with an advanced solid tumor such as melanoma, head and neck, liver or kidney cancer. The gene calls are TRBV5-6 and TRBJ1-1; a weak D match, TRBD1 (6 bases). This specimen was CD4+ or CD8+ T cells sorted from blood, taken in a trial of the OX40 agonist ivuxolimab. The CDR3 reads CASLGGQMNTEAFF. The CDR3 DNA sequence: TGTGCCAGCTTGGGGGGACAAATGAACACTGAAGCTTTCTTT.